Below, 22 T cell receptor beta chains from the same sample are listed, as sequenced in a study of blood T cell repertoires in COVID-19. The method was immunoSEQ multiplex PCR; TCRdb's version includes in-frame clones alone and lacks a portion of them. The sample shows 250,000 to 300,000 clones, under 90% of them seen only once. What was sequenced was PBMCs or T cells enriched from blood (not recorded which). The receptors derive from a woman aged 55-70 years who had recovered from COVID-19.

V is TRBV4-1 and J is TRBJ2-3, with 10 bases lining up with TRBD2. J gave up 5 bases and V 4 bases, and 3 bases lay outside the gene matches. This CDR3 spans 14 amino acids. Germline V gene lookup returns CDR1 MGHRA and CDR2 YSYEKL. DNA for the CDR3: TGCGCCAGCAGCCGTCAGCGGGAGGGAGATACGCAGTATTTT. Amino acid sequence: CASSRQREGDTQYF.

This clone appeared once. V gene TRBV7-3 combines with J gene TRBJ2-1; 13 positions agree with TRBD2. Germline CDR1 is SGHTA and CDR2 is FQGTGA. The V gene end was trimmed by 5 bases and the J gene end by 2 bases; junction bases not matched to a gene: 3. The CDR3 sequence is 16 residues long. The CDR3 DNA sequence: TGTGCCAGCAGCGAGACTAGCGGGGGGACCTACAATGAGCAGTTCTTC. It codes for CASSETSGGTYNEQFF.

In DNA, the CDR3 is TGTGCCACCAGTATGTCAAGCGGGAACCCTCGCACAGATACGCAGTATTTT. Protein: CATSMSSGNPRTDTQYF. The chain employs TRBV15 and TRBJ2-3; 7 bases align to TRBD2. The CDR3 loop spans 17 amino acids. J gave up 1 base and V 6 bases, and 13 bases lay outside the gene matches. Germline loops: CDR1 LNHNV, CDR2 YYDKDF (reference sequence).

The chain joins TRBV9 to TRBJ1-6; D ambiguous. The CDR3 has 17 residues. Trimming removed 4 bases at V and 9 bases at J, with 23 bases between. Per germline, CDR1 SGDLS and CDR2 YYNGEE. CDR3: CASSLLPTLGASSPLHF. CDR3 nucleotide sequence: TGTGCCAGCAGCCTTCTCCCCACTCTAGGCGCCTCTTCACCCCTCCACTTT.

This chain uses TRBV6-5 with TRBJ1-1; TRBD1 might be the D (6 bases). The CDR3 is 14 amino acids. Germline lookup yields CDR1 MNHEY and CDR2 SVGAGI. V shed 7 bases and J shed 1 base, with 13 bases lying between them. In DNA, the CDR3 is TGTGCCAGCACACCACAGGGTTGGAACACTGAAGCTTTCTTT. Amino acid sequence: CASTPQGWNTEAFF.

The CDR3 DNA is TGTGCCAGCAGCTCACGACAAGGGGGCGATTACACCGGGGAGCTGTTTTTT. Its protein product is CASSSRQGGDYTGELFF. The chain employs TRBV7-3 and TRBJ2-2, with 7 bases lining up with TRBD1. This CDR3 contains 17 residues. Per germline, CDR1 SGHTA and CDR2 FQGTGA. Trimming removed 4 bases from V and 3 bases from J; junction bases left unmatched: 11.

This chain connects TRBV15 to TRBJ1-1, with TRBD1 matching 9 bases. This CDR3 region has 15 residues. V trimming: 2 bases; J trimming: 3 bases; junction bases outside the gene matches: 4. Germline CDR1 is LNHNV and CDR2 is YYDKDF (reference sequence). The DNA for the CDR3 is TGTGCCACCAGCAGAAAGACAGGGGGGGACACTGAAGCTTTCTTT. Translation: CATSRKTGGDTEAFF.

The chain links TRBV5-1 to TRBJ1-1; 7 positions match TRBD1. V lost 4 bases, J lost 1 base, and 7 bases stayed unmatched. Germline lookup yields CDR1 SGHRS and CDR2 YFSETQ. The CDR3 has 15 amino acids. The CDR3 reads CASSGRTGTNTEAFF. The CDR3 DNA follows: TGCGCCAGCAGCGGCCGGACAGGCACGAACACTGAAGCTTTCTTT.

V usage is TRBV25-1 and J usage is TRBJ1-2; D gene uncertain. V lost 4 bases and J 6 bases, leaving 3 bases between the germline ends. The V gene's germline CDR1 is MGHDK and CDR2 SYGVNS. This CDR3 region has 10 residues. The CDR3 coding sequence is TGTGCCAGCAGTGCAAATGGCTACACCTTC. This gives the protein CASSANGYTF.

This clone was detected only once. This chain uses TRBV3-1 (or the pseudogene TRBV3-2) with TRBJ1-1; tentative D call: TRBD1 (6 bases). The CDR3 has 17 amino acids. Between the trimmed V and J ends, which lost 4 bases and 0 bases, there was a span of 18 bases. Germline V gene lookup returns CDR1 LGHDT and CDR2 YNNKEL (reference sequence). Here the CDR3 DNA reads TGTGCCAGCAGCCGTAACAGGGAAGGGGTCATGAACACTGAAGCTTTCTTT. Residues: CASSRNREGVMNTEAFF.

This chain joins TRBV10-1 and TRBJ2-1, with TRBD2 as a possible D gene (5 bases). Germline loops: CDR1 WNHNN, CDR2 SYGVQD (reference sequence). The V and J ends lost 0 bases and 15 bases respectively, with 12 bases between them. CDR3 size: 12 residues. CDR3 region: CASSESGGRLFF. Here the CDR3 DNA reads TGCGCCAGCAGTGAGTCCGGAGGTAGGCTGTTCTTC.

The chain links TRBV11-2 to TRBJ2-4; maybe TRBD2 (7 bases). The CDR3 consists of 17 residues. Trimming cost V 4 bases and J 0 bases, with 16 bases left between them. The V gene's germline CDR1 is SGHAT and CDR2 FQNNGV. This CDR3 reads CASSSGPGGLAKNIQYF. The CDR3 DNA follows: TGTGCCAGCAGCTCGGGCCCCGGGGGGCTAGCCAAAAACATTCAGTACTTC.

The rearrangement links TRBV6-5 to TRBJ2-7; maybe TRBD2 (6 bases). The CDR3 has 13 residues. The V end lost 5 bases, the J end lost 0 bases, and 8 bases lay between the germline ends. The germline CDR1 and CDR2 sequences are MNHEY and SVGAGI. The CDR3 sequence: CASSKTSSYEQYF. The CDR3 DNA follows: TGTGCCAGCAGTAAGACTAGCTCCTACGAGCAGTACTTC.

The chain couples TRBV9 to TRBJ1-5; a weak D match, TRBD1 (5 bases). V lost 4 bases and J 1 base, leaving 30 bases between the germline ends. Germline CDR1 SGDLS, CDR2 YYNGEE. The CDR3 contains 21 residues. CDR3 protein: CASSPIRGGAGFVRSNQPQHF. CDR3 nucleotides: TGTGCCAGCAGCCCTATCCGGGGAGGGGCAGGGTTTGTTAGAAGCAATCAGCCCCAGCATTTT.

In nucleotides, the CDR3 is TGTGCCAGCAACATGGACAGGGGGGATGAAGCTTTCTTT. Protein: CASNMDRGDEAFF. The rearrangement joins TRBV7-6 to TRBJ1-1; 10 bases match TRBD1. The CDR3 covers 13 residues. J gave up 7 bases and V 7 bases, and 6 bases lay outside the gene matches. In germline, CDR1 is SGHVS, CDR2 FNYEAQ. Using reference TRBV7-6 and TRBJ1-1 for the parts outside the CDR3, the full variable domain is GAGVSQSPRYKVTKRGQDVALRCDPISGHVSLYWYRQALGQGPEFLTYFNYEAQQDKSGLPNDRFSAERPEGSISTLTIQRTEQRDSAMYRCASNMDRGDEAFFGQGTRLTVV.

The CDR3: CATSGDWNNEQFF. The DNA for the CDR3 is TGTGCCACCAGTGGGGACTGGAACAATGAGCAGTTCTTC. V and J are TRBV24-1 and TRBJ2-1; D may be TRBD2 (6 bases). V lost 5 bases, J lost 5 bases, and 9 bases lay in between. Germline V gives CDR1 KGHDR, CDR2 SFDVKD. The CDR3 extends over 13 amino acids.

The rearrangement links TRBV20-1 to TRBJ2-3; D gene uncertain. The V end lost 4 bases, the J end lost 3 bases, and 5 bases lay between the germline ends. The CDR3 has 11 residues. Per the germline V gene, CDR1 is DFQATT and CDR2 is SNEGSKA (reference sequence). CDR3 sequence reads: CSAILTDTQYF. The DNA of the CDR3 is TGCAGTGCTATACTGACAGATACGCAGTATTTT.

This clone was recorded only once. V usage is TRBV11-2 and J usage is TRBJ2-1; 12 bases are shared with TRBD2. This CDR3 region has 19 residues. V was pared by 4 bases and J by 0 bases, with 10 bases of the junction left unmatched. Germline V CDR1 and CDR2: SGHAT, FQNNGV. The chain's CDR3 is CASSSPRTSGATSYNEQFF. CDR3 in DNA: TGTGCCAGCAGCTCGCCCCGGACTAGCGGGGCAACCTCCTACAATGAGCAGTTCTTC.

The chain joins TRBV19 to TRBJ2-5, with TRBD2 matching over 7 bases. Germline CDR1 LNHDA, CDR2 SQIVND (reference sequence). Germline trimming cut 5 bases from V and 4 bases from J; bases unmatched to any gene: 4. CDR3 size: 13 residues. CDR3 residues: CASSFGGGETQYF. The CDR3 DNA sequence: TGTGCCAGTAGTTTCGGCGGGGGAGAGACCCAGTACTTC. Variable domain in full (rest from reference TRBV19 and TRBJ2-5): DGGITQSPKYLFRKEGQNVTLSCEQNLNHDAMYWYRQDPGQGLRLIYYSQIVNDFQKGDIAEGYSVSREKKESFPLTVTSAQKNPTAFYLCASSFGGGETQYFGPGTRLLVL.

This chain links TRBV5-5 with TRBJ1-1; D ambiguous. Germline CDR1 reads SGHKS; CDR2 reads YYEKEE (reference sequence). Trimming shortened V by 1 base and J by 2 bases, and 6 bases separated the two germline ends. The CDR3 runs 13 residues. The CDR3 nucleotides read TGTGCCAGCAGCTTGCTTCCCAACACTGAAGCTTTCTTT. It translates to CASSLLPNTEAFF.

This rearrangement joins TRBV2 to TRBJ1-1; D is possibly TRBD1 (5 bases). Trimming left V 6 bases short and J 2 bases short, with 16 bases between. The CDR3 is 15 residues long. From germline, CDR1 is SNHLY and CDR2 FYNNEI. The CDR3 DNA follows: TGTGCCAGCAGCCTCGGGACTCCTGTAAACACTGAAGCTTTCTTT. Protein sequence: CASSLGTPVNTEAFF.

The CDR3 here is CALSLSGGHDTQYF. CDR3 nucleotide sequence: TGTGCCCTTTCCCTTAGCGGGGGGCATGATACGCAGTATTTT. This sequence joins TRBV2 and TRBJ2-3; 10 bases agree with TRBD2. Unmatched junction bases numbered 11, after V lost 11 bases and J lost 6 bases. The V gene's germline CDR1 is SNHLY and CDR2 FYNNEI. The CDR3 is 14 amino acids.